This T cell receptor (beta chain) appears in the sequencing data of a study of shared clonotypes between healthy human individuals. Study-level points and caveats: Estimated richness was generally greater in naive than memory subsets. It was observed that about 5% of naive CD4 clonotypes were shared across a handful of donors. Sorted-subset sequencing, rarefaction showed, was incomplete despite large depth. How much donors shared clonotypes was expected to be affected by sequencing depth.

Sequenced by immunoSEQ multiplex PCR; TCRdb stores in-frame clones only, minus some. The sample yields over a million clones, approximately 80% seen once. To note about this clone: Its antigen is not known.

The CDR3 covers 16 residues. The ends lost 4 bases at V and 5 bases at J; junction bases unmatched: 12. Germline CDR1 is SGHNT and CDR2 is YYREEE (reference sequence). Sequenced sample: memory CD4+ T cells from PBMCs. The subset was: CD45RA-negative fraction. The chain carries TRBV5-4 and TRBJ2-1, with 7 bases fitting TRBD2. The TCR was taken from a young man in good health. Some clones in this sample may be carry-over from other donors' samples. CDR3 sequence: CASSRRETELNNEQFF. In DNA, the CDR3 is TGTGCCAGCAGCCGGCGGGAGACAGAGCTTAACAATGAGCAGTTCTTC.